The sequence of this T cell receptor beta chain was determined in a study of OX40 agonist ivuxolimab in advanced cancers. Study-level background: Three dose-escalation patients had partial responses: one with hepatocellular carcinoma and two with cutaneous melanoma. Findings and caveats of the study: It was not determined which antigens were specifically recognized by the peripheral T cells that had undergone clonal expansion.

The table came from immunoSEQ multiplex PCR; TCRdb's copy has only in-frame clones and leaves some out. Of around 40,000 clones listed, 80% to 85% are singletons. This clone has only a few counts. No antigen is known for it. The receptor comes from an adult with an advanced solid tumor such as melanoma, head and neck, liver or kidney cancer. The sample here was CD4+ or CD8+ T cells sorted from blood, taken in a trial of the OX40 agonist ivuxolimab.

The CDR3 here is CASSQGQNQPQHF. The CDR3 nucleotides read TGTGCCAGCAGCCAAGGGCAAAATCAGCCCCAGCATTTT. This chain links TRBV6-5 with TRBJ1-5; D gene unclear. Trimming shortened V by 6 bases and J by 4 bases, and 10 bases separated the two germline ends. The CDR3 extends over 13 amino acids. CDR1 MNHEY and CDR2 SVGAGI come from the germline V gene.